This T cell receptor (beta chain) was identified in a study of siplizumab effects on memory and regulatory T cells (dated by TCRdb to between 2018 and 2021). Study-level background: The study examined how the anti-CD2 antibody siplizumab affects alloreactive T-cell subsets in allogeneic mixed lymphocyte reactions built from human PBMCs.

The V end loses 0 bases and the J end loses 6 bases, and a stretch of 13 bases separates them. In the germline V gene, CDR1 corresponds to SGHAT and CDR2 to FQNNGV. Including the terminal cysteine and phenylalanine, the CDR3 comprises 15 residues. The kept DNA is CDR3 alone, 45 bases in frame from the first base. General findings and caveats noted by the study authors: Greater diversity appeared to be present in unstimulated naive T cells than in memory T cells, and a substantial contribution to the alloresponse seemed to be made by naive cells. The suppressive function of proliferating Tregs from siplizumab cultures was not functionally confirmed. In reactions with siplizumab, an average of roughly 69% of mappable alloreactive CD4+ clones were Treg-derived, compared with 26.9% in control reactions. Roughly 75-95% of proliferating CD4+ or CD8+ clones could not be assigned a naive or memory phenotype. Because sequences below about 10^-5 frequency were poorly captured, only a minor fraction of alloreactive clones could be mapped to unstimulated subsets. The cumulative frequency of alloreactive sequences traceable to unstimulated CD4+ memory T cells was significantly reduced by siplizumab.

The library relied on the immunoSEQ multiplex PCR assay. Roughly 10^5 TCR templates per sample were assayed on the deep sequencing platform. Genomic DNA extracted from sorted T cells was the material used for TCRbeta CDR3 sequencing. The source study handled its data this way. The R programming language was used for the clonal analysis of the TCRbeta CDR3 data. Alloreactive CD4+ and CD8+ clones were identified by comparing unstimulated samples to CFSE-low samples taken after the reaction. Regulatory or non-regulatory origin was assigned to alloreactive CD4+ clones by matching of sequences to sorted unstimulated Treg and non-Treg repertoires. This is the immuneACCESS table as TCRdb keeps it, with only in-frame sequences that have V and J called. A part of the clones is gone; compared with another copy, unresolved V genes explain less than half, and the rest is unexplained. V and J calls and clone size are copied from that table; D and trimming were computed from the DNA. The sample has about 50,000 clones on record, around 98% of them singletons. The ten largest account for about 1% of the sample.

Unstimulated CD4+ memory cells were also sequenced in three donor pairs, together with CD4+ naive, CD8+ TEMRA, CD8+ naive and CD8+ effector memory subsets. Sorted unstimulated T cells, along with proliferating T cells recovered from mixed lymphocyte reactions, underwent TCRbeta CDR3 sequencing. Fresh whole blood from about 11 HLA-typed healthy donors was used as the source from which PBMCs were isolated. Points on this clone: The antigen it recognizes is unknown. Base qualities are not recorded, but no much larger clone differs from it by a single base.

This sequence was found in a human donor in good health. Sequenced sample: naive CD8+ T cells sorted from blood. The sample's cell subset or site label, decoded: unstimulated naive T cells. The V gene is TRBV11-2 and the J gene is TRBJ2-3, with TRBD2 tentatively as D gene (6 bases match). The CDR3 region reads CASSLEWREGDTQYF. The DNA is TGTGCCAGCAGCTTAGAATGGCGGGAAGGGGATACGCAGTATTTT.